Shown below are 5 T cell receptor beta chains from a single sample sequenced in a study of T cell repertoires in cytomegalovirus infection. TCRdb re-called the reads through MiXCR, storing one row per CDR3 protein. The sample carries tens of thousands of distinct CDR3 sequences, 15% to 20% recorded once. Their cognate antigens are unknown. Sequences were derived from CD8+ T cells from cultured PBMCs, sampled from culture after CMV antigen stimulation. Receptor source: a human donor in good health (CMV status not recorded). Some clones in this sample may be carry-over from other donors' samples.

This sequence joins TRBV11-1 and TRBJ1-4; TRBD1 aligns across 9 bases. Germline V gene lookup returns CDR1 SGHAT and CDR2 FQDESV (reference sequence). The CDR3 is 12 residues long. V lost 5 bases and J lost 11; bases outside the gene matches: 3. The CDR3 sequence: CASSIDRGKLFF. The CDR3 nucleotides read TGTGCCAGCAGCATCGACAGGGGGAAACTGTTTTTT. Complete variable domain (other parts from reference TRBV11-1 and TRBJ1-4): EAEVAQSPRYKITEKSQAVAFWCDPISGHATLYWYRQILGQGPELLVQFQDESVVDDSQLPKDRFSAERLKGVDSTLKIQPAELGDSAMYLCASSIDRGKLFFGSGTQLSVL.

V gene TRBV11-2 combines with J gene TRBJ1-1, with a weak D call TRBD1 (6 bases). Germline V gene sequence: CDR1 SGHAT, CDR2 FQNNGV. Trimming left V 5 bases short and J 8 bases short, with 15 bases between. The CDR3 has 13 amino acids. CDR3 protein: CASSLRQDGEAFF. DNA of the CDR3: TGTGCCAGCAGCCTTAGACAGGACGGCGAAGCTTTCTTT.

This rearrangement joins TRBV7-8 to TRBJ2-1, with 12 bases aligning to TRBD2. The germline gives CDR1 SGHVS, CDR2 FQNEAQ. The CDR3 is 18 residues long. The trim removed 4 bases at V and 3 bases at J, leaving 10 bases unmatched. DNA for the CDR3: TGTGCCAGCAGCTCCCATGAACTAGCGGGGGGCCTCTACAATGAGCAGTTCTTC. This sequence encodes CASSSHELAGGLYNEQFF.

This clonotype has just a few counts. The gene calls are TRBV12-3 or TRBV12-4 and TRBJ1-2; perhaps TRBD1 as D (6 bases). The CDR3 is made up of 13 amino acids. Trimming pared 5 bases from V and 5 bases from J, leaving 12 bases between. The CDR3: CASSKPTGYGYTF. CDR3 DNA: TGTGCCAGCAGTAAACCTACAGGGTATGGCTACACCTTC.

The chain recombines TRBV7-2 with TRBJ2-1, with D possibly being TRBD2 (6 bases). V was pared by 4 bases and J by 1 base, with 14 bases between. Germline-derived CDR1 and CDR2 are SGHTA and FQGNSA. The CDR3 has 16 amino acids. CDR3 coding DNA: TGTGCCAGCAGCTATCGGACGGAGGGGTCCTACAATGAGCAGTTCTTC. This translates into CASSYRTEGSYNEQFF.